The sequence of this TCR beta chain was determined in a study of blood T cell repertoires in COVID-19. About the study: Sites across the United States, Italy and Spain contributed samples from acute and convalescent COVID-19. From T cells, B-cell-depleted T cells, or PBMCs came the material, which was cDNA or gDNA.

Germline CDR1 SGHNT, CDR2 YENEEA. This CDR3 comprises 14 residues. Trimming pared 4 bases from V and 2 bases from J, leaving 8 bases between. Under the authors' procedure: For nucleated cells, counts were estimated from reference gene primer amplification. Data came from immunoSEQ multiplex PCR; TCRdb stores just in-frame clones and leaves some out. The DNA gave D and trimming, while V, J and clone size come from that table. The top ten clones hold approximately 9% of a sample with 200,000 to 300,000 clones, 84% of them seen once. Sample: peripheral blood. The chain uses TRBV11-3 and TRBJ2-2, with D possibly TRBD2 on 5 matching bases. The receptor comes from a human donor in a cohort sampled during active COVID-19. Here the CDR3 DNA reads TGTGCCAGCAGCTGGGCTAGCAACACCGGGGAGCTGTTTTTT. Its translation: CASSWASNTGELFF.